This T cell receptor beta chain was identified in a study of cytomegalovirus exposure and HLA in healthy donors. The primer mix had 60 Vbeta and 13 Jbeta primers. Some clones are missing from TCRdb's copy, which holds only in-frame ones; the method was immunoSEQ multiplex PCR. The sample shows 130,000 to 150,000 clones, nearly 80% of them seen only once. Notes on the study in general: Most TCRs appeared rarely, but some public TCRs recurred in many donors.

The V segment lost 0 bases and the J segment 4 bases; nucleotides outside the gene matches: 15. This CDR3 has 19 residues. The germline gives CDR1 LGHNA, CDR2 YSLEER. Concerning this clone itself: What it binds is unknown.

The chain recombines TRBV4-3 with TRBJ1-2, with 9 bases identical to TRBD1. The specimen was PBMCs. This receptor was obtained from a male donor in good health and CMV-seronegative. The CDR3 DNA sequence: TGCGCCAGCAGCCAAGAACAAGGCGGGACAGGGTATTTTCTCTATGGCTACACCTTC. The encoded protein is CASSQEQGGTGYFLYGYTF.